This TCR beta chain came from a study of T cell clusters in autoimmune cytopenias. TRB amplification used approximately 0.25 ug of peripheral blood genomic DNA. CDR3 length equals 13 residues. CDR1 is DFQATT and CDR2 is SNEGSKA in the germline V gene (reference sequence). TRB rearrangements were amplified by touch-down multiplex PCR with mixed TRB-A/B primers. TCRdb re-analyzed the multiplex PCR reads; it lists each CDR3 protein once, without DNA. In total, the table holds some 11,000 distinct CDR3 sequences. This sample was also put to use in a study of T cell repertoires in aging, cancer and after chemotherapy.

Sequencing was carried out using peripheral blood. V usage is TRBV20-1 and J usage is TRBJ1-1. The clonotype was recovered from a human donor in good health. CDR3 loop: CSARHNEGAEAFF.